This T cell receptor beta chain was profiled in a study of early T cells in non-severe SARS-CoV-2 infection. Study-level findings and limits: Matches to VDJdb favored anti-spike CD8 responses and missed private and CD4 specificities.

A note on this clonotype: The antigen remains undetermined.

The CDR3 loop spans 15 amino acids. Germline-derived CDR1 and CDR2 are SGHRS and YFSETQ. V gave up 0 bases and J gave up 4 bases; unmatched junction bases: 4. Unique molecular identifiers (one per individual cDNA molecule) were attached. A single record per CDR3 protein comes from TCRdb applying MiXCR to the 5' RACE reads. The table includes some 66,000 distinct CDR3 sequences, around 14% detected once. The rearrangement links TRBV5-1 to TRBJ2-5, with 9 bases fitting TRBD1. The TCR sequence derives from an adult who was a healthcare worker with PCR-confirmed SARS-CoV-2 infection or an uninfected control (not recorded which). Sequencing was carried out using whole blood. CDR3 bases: TGCGCCAGCAGCTTGGGGGACAGGGTACGAGAGACCCAGTACTTC. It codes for CASSLGDRVRETQYF.